Detailed here is one T cell receptor (beta chain). Its specificity is unknown. The sample is drawn from a study of lymphopenia after photon versus proton radiotherapy. Overall study findings and caveats: After the lymphocyte nadir, photon-treated repertoires showed oligoclonal expansion, especially of CD8+ Temra cells. Under photons, naive T cells and diversity fell while effector/memory populations rose. A bigger post-nadir fall in TCR diversity correlated inversely with survival time in deceased patients.

Libraries were prepared by immunoSEQ multiplex PCR; TCRdb keeps only in-frame clonotypes and omits some of them. The sample has over 5,500 clones, roughly nine tenths seen once. V lost 4 bases and J 8 bases, leaving 18 bases between the germline ends. Per germline, CDR1 SGDLS and CDR2 YYNGEE. CDR3 length equals 14 residues. This rearrangement joins TRBV9 to TRBJ1-1, with a weak D call TRBD1 (6 bases). This TCR was recovered from a man in his fifties or sixties with cholangiocarcinoma. Sample: peripheral blood, taken from a patient treated with photon-based radiotherapy. DNA for the CDR3: TGTGCCAGCAGCCCGCAGACAGGCTCGGCCGAAGCTTTCTTT. Protein product: CASSPQTGSAEAFF. Using reference TRBV9 and TRBJ1-1 for the parts outside the CDR3, the full variable domain is DSGVTQTPKHLITATGQRVTLRCSPRSGDLSVYWYQQSLDQGLQFLIQYYNGEERAKGNILERFSAQQFPDLHSELNLSSLELGDSALYFCASSPQTGSAEAFFGQGTRLTVV.